Below are 20 T cell receptor beta chains sequenced from a single sample in a study of beta chain features in type 1 diabetes. Expressed TCRB transcripts were sequenced after all isolated RNA was converted to cDNA. Produced via immunoSEQ multiplex PCR; TCRdb's table is partial and in-frame only. This table holds some 360,000 clones, roughly a fifth found once. The source material was naive CD4+ T cells from blood. All receptors come from a woman under 30 in good health.

This clone showed up just a few times. This chain joins TRBV25-1 and TRBJ2-3; 8 bases agree with TRBD2. This CDR3 comprises 15 residues. J lost 2 bases, V lost 5 bases, and 6 bases had no gene match. The V gene's germline CDR1 is MGHDK and CDR2 SYGVNS. In DNA form, the CDR3 reads TGTGCCAGCAGTCCGACTAGCGACCTCACAGATACGCAGTATTTT. Encoded protein: CASSPTSDLTDTQYF.

The chain recombines TRBV11-3 with TRBJ2-7; tentatively, D is TRBD1 (7 bases). Germline lookup yields CDR1 SGHNT and CDR2 YENEEA. This CDR3 spans 14 amino acids. Trimming pared 1 base from V and 5 bases from J, leaving 12 bases between. The CDR3 sequence: CASSLGPGGNEQYF. As DNA, the CDR3 is TGTGCCAGCAGCTTAGGACCAGGGGGGAACGAGCAGTACTTC.

V is TRBV7-2 and J is TRBJ2-5, with a possible D match to TRBD2 (6 bases). The CDR3 contains 15 residues. Germline CDR1 SGHTA, CDR2 FQGNSA. V gave up 1 base and J gave up 2 bases, with 11 bases separating them. CDR3 loop: CASSLVAAGQETQYF. The CDR3, as DNA: TGTGCCAGCAGCTTAGTTGCGGCGGGGCAAGAGACCCAGTACTTC.

The chain links TRBV11-1 to TRBJ2-3; maybe TRBD2 (6 bases). The CDR3 spans 14 residues. V shed 6 bases and J shed 1 base, with 11 bases lying between them. The germline V gene has CDR1 SGHAT and CDR2 FQDESV (reference sequence). The CDR3 reads CASSRLVGTDTQYF. The CDR3 DNA is TGTGCCAGCAGTCGACTAGTGGGCACAGATACGCAGTATTTT.

This clone was seen more than once but under ten times. The J gene is TRBJ1-4, the V gene TRBV5-1; the match to TRBD1 covers 7 bases. Per the germline V gene, CDR1 is SGHRS and CDR2 is YFSETQ. Losses at the gene ends were 4 bases for V and 0 bases for J; bases not matched to a gene: 3. This CDR3 has 15 residues. Here the CDR3 reads CASSLRGPTNEKLFF. The CDR3 nucleotides are TGCGCCAGCAGCCTGAGGGGGCCAACTAATGAAAAACTGTTTTTT.

This rearrangement joins TRBV19 to TRBJ2-7; 12 bases align to TRBD2. The CDR3 runs 16 residues. Germline V gene lookup returns CDR1 LNHDA and CDR2 SQIVND (reference sequence). V lost 5 bases to trimming and J lost 4 bases; unmatched junction nucleotides: 9. DNA of the CDR3: TGTGCCAGTAGTCGGACTAGCGGGACGTCTCGTTACGAGCAGTACTTC. Protein: CASSRTSGTSRYEQYF.

The chain is built from TRBV30 and TRBJ2-3; 10 bases are shared with TRBD1. Germline-derived CDR1 and CDR2 are GTSNPN and SVGIG (reference sequence). This CDR3 spans 13 amino acids. J was trimmed by 9 bases and V by 5 bases; bases with no gene match: 8. CDR3 bases: TGTGCCTGGTCCCTGACAGGGGGCCTAACGCAGTATTTT. Translation gives CAWSLTGGLTQYF.

The genes are TRBV7-8 and TRBJ2-1; 10 bases align to TRBD1. CDR3 length: 14 amino acids. With V trimmed by 5 bases and J by 7 bases, 5 bases remained unmatched. Germline V gene sequence: CDR1 SGHVS, CDR2 FQNEAQ. CDR3 DNA: TGTGCCAGCAGCCCGCGGACAGGGGGGAATGAGCAGTTCTTC. Protein sequence: CASSPRTGGNEQFF.

This clone was detected a few times. The chain is built from TRBV5-1 and TRBJ2-3; 7 nucleotides match TRBD1. Per the germline V gene, CDR1 is SGHRS and CDR2 is YFSETQ. The CDR3 length is 14 residues. V shed 7 bases and J 0 bases; nucleotides not matched to a gene: 5. CDR3 amino acids: CASRTGQSTDTQYF. Here the CDR3 DNA reads TGCGCCAGCCGAACGGGACAGAGCACAGATACGCAGTATTTT.

The chain is built from TRBV5-6 and TRBJ2-7; 9 nucleotides agree with TRBD1. The CDR3 is 15 residues long. The trim removed 4 bases at V and 3 bases at J, leaving 8 bases unmatched. Germline CDR1 is SGHDT and CDR2 is YYEEEE. This chain's CDR3 is CASSPRGQGSYEQYF. The CDR3 DNA is TGTGCCAGCAGCCCCCGGGGACAGGGAAGCTACGAGCAGTACTTC.

V is TRBV15 and J is TRBJ2-5, with 8 bases that match TRBD2. Germline V gene data show CDR1 as LNHNV and CDR2 as YYDKDF (reference sequence). CDR3 length: 18 residues. V was clipped by 1 base and J by 5 bases; unmatched bases: 15. CDR3 bases: TGTGCCACCAGCAGAGTCCTTTTTGGGGCGGGGGGACCGGAGACCCAGTACTTC. Translated: CATSRVLFGAGGPETQYF.

There are a few counts of this clone. The V call is TRBV19, the J call TRBJ2-3; TRBD2 matches 9 bases. In germline, CDR1 is LNHDA, CDR2 SQIVND (reference sequence). This CDR3 is 14 amino acids long. The V and J ends lost 9 bases and 0 bases, in that order; junction bases with no gene match: 4. CDR3 in DNA: TGTGCCAGCGTAGCGGGGGCGAGCACAGATACGCAGTATTTT. Its protein is CASVAGASTDTQYF.

The gene calls are TRBV5-4 and TRBJ1-2, with TRBD1 identical over 12 bases. The CDR3 length is 18 residues. Losses at the gene ends were 0 bases for V and 7 bases for J; bases not matched to a gene: 13. Germline V gene data show CDR1 as SGHNT and CDR2 as YYREEE (reference sequence). The CDR3 sequence is CASSLDPGQGARVGGYTF. CDR3 nucleotide sequence: TGTGCCAGCAGCTTGGATCCGGGACAGGGGGCACGCGTCGGTGGCTACACCTTC. The whole variable domain, filled in from reference TRBV5-4 and TRBJ1-2, reads ETGVTQSPTHLIKTRGQQVTLRCSSQSGHNTVSWYQQALGQGPQFIFQYYREEENGRGNFPPRFSGLQFPNYSSELNVNALELDDSALYLCASSLDPGQGARVGGYTFGSGTRLTVV.

The chain employs TRBV21-1 and TRBJ1-5; the table gives TRBD1 as D, unverified against the DNA. TRBV21-1 has pseudogene status. This CDR3 has 19 amino acids. The CDR3 here is CASSKGQGTAGWNNQPQHF. The CDR3 DNA reads as TGTGCCAGCAGCAAAGGGCAGGGCACCGCTGGGTGGAACAATCAGCCCCAGCATTTT.

V and J are TRBV19 and TRBJ2-7; 13 bases match TRBD2. Per germline, CDR1 LNHDA and CDR2 SQIVND (reference sequence). The CDR3 has 15 residues. J gave up 3 bases and V 6 bases, and 5 bases lay outside the gene matches. CDR3 residues: CASRRLAGGRYEQYF. The CDR3, as DNA: TGTGCCAGTAGACGACTAGCGGGAGGCCGCTACGAGCAGTACTTC.

V gene TRBV18 combines with J gene TRBJ2-7, with D perhaps matching TRBD2 (5 bases). Germline CDR1 is KGHSH and CDR2 is LQKENI. CDR3 length: 17 amino acids. V lost 0 bases and J 6 bases, leaving 21 bases between the germline ends. The CDR3 region is CASSPPSVSARGGEQYF. CDR3 nucleotides: TGTGCCAGCTCACCACCGTCCGTTAGCGCGAGAGGAGGCGAGCAGTACTTC. Based on the CDR3 plus reference TRBV18 and TRBJ2-7, the full variable domain is NAGVMQNPRHLVRRRGQEARLRCSPMKGHSHVYWYRQLPEEGLKFMVYLQKENIIDESGMPKERFSAEFPKEGPSILRIQQVVRGDSAAYFCASSPPSVSARGGEQYFGPGTRLTVT.

Only a few counts were recorded for this clone. The chain uses TRBV2 and TRBJ2-5; possibly TRBD2 for D (5 bases). The germline V gene has CDR1 SNHLY and CDR2 FYNNEI. V was cut by 4 bases and J by 2 bases, with 8 bases left in between. This CDR3 is built from 13 residues. CDR3 sequence (DNA): TGTGCCAGCAGTGGAGGGAGACAAGAGACCCAGTACTTC. This gives the protein CASSGGRQETQYF.

In regard to this clone: The junction departs from germline at one end; a sequencing error may be responsible. V is TRBV2 and J is TRBJ2-5; D is unresolved. Germline V lookup: CDR1 SNHLY, CDR2 FYNNEI. There are 13 residues in the CDR3. This CDR3 is CASSEVHQETQYF. Written as DNA, the CDR3 is TGTGCCAGCAGTGAAGTCCACCAGGAGACCCAGTACTTC.

The genes are TRBV6-1 and TRBJ2-7, with a tentative D call TRBD1 (6 bases). The CDR3 consists of 14 residues. Deletions cut 3 bases from V and 6 bases from J, with 15 bases between. Germline-derived CDR1 and CDR2 are MNHNS and SASEGT. This chain's CDR3 is CASSDRDKSGEQYF. For the CDR3, the DNA is TGTGCCAGCAGTGATAGGGACAAGTCGGGCGAGCAGTACTTC.

The chain recombines TRBV15 with TRBJ2-1, with 7 positions matching TRBD2. The CDR3 has 15 residues. Per germline, CDR1 LNHNV and CDR2 YYDKDF (reference sequence). J lost 4 bases, V lost 0 bases, and 3 bases had no gene match. The CDR3, as DNA: TGTGCCACCAGCAGAGAAAGCGGGGCTTACAATGAGCAGTTCTTC. Translation gives CATSRESGAYNEQFF.